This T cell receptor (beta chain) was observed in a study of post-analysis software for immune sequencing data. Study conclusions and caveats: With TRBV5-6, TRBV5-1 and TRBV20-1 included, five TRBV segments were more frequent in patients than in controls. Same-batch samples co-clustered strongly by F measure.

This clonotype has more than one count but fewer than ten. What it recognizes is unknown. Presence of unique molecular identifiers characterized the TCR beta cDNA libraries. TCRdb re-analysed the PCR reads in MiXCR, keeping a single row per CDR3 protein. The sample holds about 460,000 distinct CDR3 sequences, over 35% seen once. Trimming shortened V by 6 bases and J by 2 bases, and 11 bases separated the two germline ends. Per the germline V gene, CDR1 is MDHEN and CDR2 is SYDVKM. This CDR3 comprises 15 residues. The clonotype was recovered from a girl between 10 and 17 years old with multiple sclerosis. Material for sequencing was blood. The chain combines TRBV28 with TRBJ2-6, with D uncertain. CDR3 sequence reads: CASSLYSAGANVLTF. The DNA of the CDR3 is TGTGCCAGCAGCCTATACAGTGCTGGGGCCAACGTCCTGACTTTC. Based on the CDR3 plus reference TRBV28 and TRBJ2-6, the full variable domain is DVKVTQSSRYLVKRTGEKVFLECVQDMDHENMFWYRQDPGLGLRLIYFSYDVKMKEKGDIPEGYSVSREKKERFSLILESASTNQTSMYLCASSLYSAGANVLTFGAGSRLTVL.